The T cell receptor (beta chain) under discussion was sequenced for a study of shared clonotypes between healthy human individuals. The length of the CDR3 is 15 residues. Trimming pared 3 bases from V and 8 bases from J, leaving 19 bases between. Germline assignment: CDR1 MDHEN and CDR2 SYDVKM. This table comes from immunoSEQ multiplex PCR, and its TCRdb copy is limited to in-frame clones, with some not included. The table records approximately 340,000 clones, 73% of them present only once. General study points: It was the few donors that limited the genetic and exposure-history diversity represented.

Remarks on this clone: What it recognizes is unknown.

V and J are TRBV28 and TRBJ1-2; possible D gene TRBD1, 6 bases. The receptor's source is a man aged 25-45 years in good health. Sequenced input: memory CD4+ T cells sorted from blood. Subset reported: CD45RA-negative fraction. As DNA, the CDR3 is TGTGCCAGCAGTTTTGGTGACAGGTGGTTCGGGGGCTACACCTTC. This sequence encodes CASSFGDRWFGGYTF.